This TCR beta chain was found in a study of response to subunit inactivated influenza vaccine. As concerns this clonotype: The antigen remains unidentified.

This CDR3 is built from 16 residues. The V gene lost 5 bases and the J gene lost 2 bases, with 17 bases spanning the gap. Looked up from germline, CDR1 is ENHRY and CDR2 is SYGVKD. Points from the study as a whole: Seasonal influenza vaccination, on each occasion, was suggested by the authors to recruit few new T cells.

TCRdb re-analysed the RT-PCR reads in MiXCR, keeping a single row per CDR3 protein. The table has some 540,000 distinct CDR3 sequences, 20% to 25% seen once. A further study also used this sample, focusing on T cells expressing NK-cell markers. That paper notes: The TCR beta cDNA came from 5'RACE template switching with UMIs. It was sorted CD3+CD56-NKG2C+, CD3+CD56+NKG2C- and CD3+CD56+NKG2C+ T cells that provided the TCR beta repertoires. Just one sequenced donor of eight was HCMV-seronegative, while seven were seropositive. Top CD8+ clonotypes included the dominant CD3+CD56+NKG2C+ clonotypes in six donors.

The sample consisted of CD4+ T cells sorted from PBMCs, taken 12 days after vaccination. The chain recombines TRBV10-3 with TRBJ2-3; D not resolved. The receptor was derived from a man aged 45 to 65 who received an inactivated influenza vaccine. CDR3 in DNA: TGTGCCATCAGTTCCCTGGCCAGAGGAAACACAGATACGCAGTATTTT. Its translation: CAISSLARGNTDTQYF.